The source of this T cell receptor beta chain is a study of OX40 agonist ivuxolimab in advanced cancers. The repertoire was sequenced with immunoSEQ multiplex PCR; TCRdb's copy has only in-frame clones and lacks some. Of about 36,000 clones in the sample, 81% are singletons; the top ten hold 22%. V was clipped by 4 bases and J by 2 bases; unmatched bases: 5. Germline V gene data show CDR1 as SGHTA and CDR2 as FQGNSA. The CDR3 is made up of 15 amino acids. The chain joins TRBV7-2 to TRBJ1-3; 7 nucleotides match TRBD1. The TCR was taken from an adult with an advanced solid tumor such as melanoma, head and neck, liver or kidney cancer. The input for sequencing was CD4+ or CD8+ T cells sorted from blood, taken in a trial of the OX40 agonist ivuxolimab. The CDR3: CASSWETGPGNTIYF. The CDR3 nucleotides are TGTGCCAGCAGCTGGGAGACAGGGCCTGGAAACACCATATATTTT.